This T cell receptor beta chain is drawn from a study of T cell clonality in common variable immunodeficiency. This clone was seen ten or more times. The sequenced fragment ends 3 residues before the CDR3 boundary, so the rest is inferred from the germline J gene. The CDR3 consists of 14 residues. Trimming cost V 2 bases and J 7 bases; bases outside gene matches: 9. CDR1 GTSNPN and CDR2 SVGIG come from the germline V gene (reference sequence). Method: immunoSEQ multiplex PCR; TCRdb's copy keeps in-frame clones and lacks some. This sample has roughly 30,000 clones, each found more than once. This clonotype originated in a person between 18 and 75 years old in good health. J is TRBJ1-2 and V is TRBV30; TRBD1 matches 8 bases. Material for sequencing was peripheral blood mononuclear cells. This CDR3 reads CAWSLRQGRSGYTF. CDR3 DNA, as far as it was read: TGTGCCTGGAGTTTAAGACAGGGGAGGTCTGGC.